Each of the 4 T cell receptor beta chains below was sequenced from the same sample in a study of T cell clones after liver transplantation. Sequenced by immunoSEQ multiplex PCR; TCRdb stores in-frame clones only, minus some. The sample has roughly 62,000 clones, about 70% seen once. Material: CD4+ T cells from blood, obtained at the approximately 16-month timepoint. These receptors all stem from a human patient who received a liver transplant. Some of the T cells might come from the graft donor.

This chain links TRBV30 with TRBJ1-2; 8 positions match TRBD1. Germline V lookup: CDR1 GTSNPN, CDR2 SVGIG (reference sequence). The CDR3 runs to 12 residues. After removal of 5 bases from V and 4 bases from J, the junction contained 3 bases not matched to a gene. For the CDR3, the DNA is TGTGCCTGGGGGGACAGGATCTATGGCTACACCTTC. Translated, it gives CAWGDRIYGYTF.

V gene TRBV2 combines with J gene TRBJ1-2, with D perhaps TRBD1 (5 bases). Deletions cut 4 bases from V and 2 bases from J, with 8 bases between. This CDR3 has 13 amino acids. Looked up from germline, CDR1 is SNHLY and CDR2 is FYNNEI. CDR3 residues: CASSGGNNYGYTF. CDR3 sequence (DNA): TGTGCCAGCAGTGGGGGCAACAACTATGGCTACACCTTC.

V usage is TRBV4-2 and J usage is TRBJ2-3, with 9 bases aligning to TRBD2. The CDR3 consists of 19 residues. Germline V gene lookup returns CDR1 LGHNA and CDR2 YNFKEQ. The V segment lost 4 bases and the J segment 0 bases; nucleotides outside the gene matches: 14. DNA of the CDR3: TGTGCCAGCAGCCCTAGGGGGCTAGCGGGGCTAATAAGCACAGATACGCAGTATTTT. It encodes CASSPRGLAGLISTDTQYF.

The rearrangement links TRBV28 to TRBJ2-7; TRBD1 is a possible D gene (6 bases). The ends were cut back, 4 bases at V and 0 bases at J, with 13 bases in the middle. The CDR3 is 15 amino acids. Germline assignment: CDR1 MDHEN and CDR2 SYDVKM. The CDR3 DNA reads as TGTGCCAGCAGTTCACAGGGCGAGGGCTCCTACGAGCAGTACGTC. Amino acid sequence: CASSSQGEGSYEQYV.